The rows below give T cell receptor beta chains drawn from one sample of a study of blood T cell repertoires in COVID-19. Libraries were prepared by immunoSEQ multiplex PCR; TCRdb keeps only in-frame clonotypes and omits some of them. The sample shows about 35,000 clones, approximately 90% of them seen only once. Sequencing used peripheral blood. Every receptor here comes from a man over 45 with active COVID-19. CDR3s include the opening cysteine and the closing phenylalanine or tryptophan. Each record gives: clone size, J gene, V gene, D gene, CDR3 DNA, CDR3 protein. The D gene is left open where the match is weak. Clone size is shown for a subset of rows, as once, few, many or a class of expanded clone.

few,TRBJ1-1,TRBV18,.,TGTGCCAGCTCACCTCAGAACACTGAAGCTTTCTTT,CASSPQNTEAFF
.,TRBJ1-3,TRBV2,TRBD1,TGTGCCAGCAGTGCCGGGACAGGGGCTGGAAACACCATATATTTT,CASSAGTGAGNTIYF
.,TRBJ2-7,TRBV18,TRBD1,TGTGCCAGCTCACCTCGACAGGGGTCCACCTACGAGCAGTACTTC,CASSPRQGSTYEQYF
.,TRBJ2-3,TRBV5-8,.,TGTGCCAGCAGCTTTGGGCCTAGCACAGATACGCAGTATTTT,CASSFGPSTDTQYF
.,TRBJ2-3,TRBV11-3,TRBD2,TGTGCCAGCAGCATTAGCGGGGGAATTACAGATACGCAGTATTTT,CASSISGGITDTQYF
.,TRBJ1-2,TRBV7-9,TRBD1,TGTGCCAGCAGCCCTCATCCCGGGACAGGGGGGAGGTACACCTTC,CASSPHPGTGGRYTF
.,TRBJ2-2,TRBV18,TRBD2,TGTGCCAGCTCGGGACTAGCGGGAGACACCGGGGAGCTGTTTTTT,CASSGLAGDTGELFF
.,TRBJ1-3,TRBV5-1,.,TGCGCCAGCAGCGATCAGGGAAACACCATATATTTT,CASSDQGNTIYF
.,TRBJ1-4,TRBV11-2,.,TGTGCCAGCAGCCCCTTCAGGGATTCAAATGAAAAACTGTTTTTT,CASSPFRDSNEKLFF
.,TRBJ1-1,TRBV11-2,.,TGTGCCAGCAGCTTAGGCCGCGTTAGCGAAGCTTTCTTT,CASSLGRVSEAFF
.,TRBJ2-1,TRBV18,TRBD2,TGTGCCAGCTCCTTTGGACTAGCGGGACGGGATGAGCAGTTCTTC,CASSFGLAGRDEQFF
.,TRBJ2-3,TRBV5-1,.,TGCGCCAGCAGCTTGTCCAGTTTGGGCACAGATACGCAGTATTTT,CASSLSSLGTDTQYF
.,TRBJ2-7,TRBV19,.,TGTGCCAGTAGTAGGACAGAACCCTACGAGCAGTACTTC,CASSRTEPYEQYF
.,TRBJ2-1,TRBV9,TRBD2,TGTGCCAGCAGCGTAGTTGGACTAGCGGGCTACAATGAGCAGTTCTTC,CASSVVGLAGYNEQFF
.,TRBJ1-1,TRBV7-3,.,TGTGCCAGCAGCTTACGGGGGACGAACACTGAAGCTTTCTTT,CASSLRGTNTEAFF
.,TRBJ2-1,TRBV2,TRBD1,TGTGCCAGCGGTCCCAGGACAGGGGGCGGTGAGCAGTTCTTC,CASGPRTGGGEQFF
few,TRBJ1-5,TRBV15,TRBD1,TGTGCCACCAGCAGGAACCGGGACAGTGATCAGCCCCAGCATTTT,CATSRNRDSDQPQHF
.,TRBJ2-5,TRBV7-9,TRBD1,TGTGCCAGCAGCTCCAGGGGGCCGGAGACCCAGTACTTC,CASSSRGPETQYF
.,TRBJ1-2,TRBV27,TRBD1,TGTGCCAGCAGTCCTGACAGGGGGCTCTATGGCTACACCTTC,CASSPDRGLYGYTF
.,TRBJ2-6,TRBV2,TRBD1,TGTGCCAAAGACAGGGGGGTTGGGGCCAACGTCCTGACTTTC,CAKDRGVGANVLTF
.,TRBJ2-1,TRBV7-2,.,TGTGCCAGCAGCTTACGAGCGCAGGGCTCCTACAATGAGCAGTTCTTC,CASSLRAQGSYNEQFF
.,TRBJ1-1,TRBV3-1/TRBV3-2,TRBD1,TGTGCCAGCAGCCTCGGGACAGTGAACACTGAAGCTTTCTTT,CASSLGTVNTEAFF
.,TRBJ1-1,TRBV30,.,TGTGCCTGGAAACCACGGGTTATCAACACTGAAGCTTTCTTT,CAWKPRVINTEAFF
.,TRBJ2-1,TRBV19,.,TGTGCCAGTAGTATAGCGCGGGGCGATGAGCAGTTCTTC,CASSIARGDEQFF
.,TRBJ2-2,TRBV9,TRBD2,TGTGCCAGCAGCGTGGGACTAGCGGGAGGGTCCCCCGGGGAGCTGTTTTTT,CASSVGLAGGSPGELFF
.,TRBJ2-3,TRBV5-5,.,TGTGCCAGCAGCTTGGCGACAGCTAGCACAGATACGCAGTATTTT,CASSLATASTDTQYF
.,TRBJ2-2,TRBV4-2,TRBD2,TGTGCCAGCACCCCTCGGGCGGGAGGAACCGGGGAGCTGTTTTTT,CASTPRAGGTGELFF
few,TRBJ1-6,TRBV21-1,.,TGTGCCAGCAGCAAATATACAGAAAAGGAATATAATTCACCCCTCCACTTT,CASSKYTEKEYNSPLHF
.,TRBJ1-2,TRBV5-1,.,TGCGCCAGCAGCTTGACAGGAGCTAACTATGGCTACACCTTC,CASSLTGANYGYTF
.,TRBJ2-7,TRBV10-3,TRBD1,TGTGCCATCAGTGAGGGGACAGGGGAAATGAGACAGTACTTC,CAISEGTGEMRQYF
.,TRBJ2-1,TRBV20-1,.,TGCAGTGCTACCAGGGACAATGAGCAGTTCTTC,CSATRDNEQFF
.,TRBJ1-5,TRBV19,.,TGTGCCAGTAGTGGGCCGCCCCAGCATTTT,CASSGPPQHF
.,TRBJ1-2,TRBV10-3,TRBD1,TGTGCCACTCAGAACCCCGGGACAGGGTTCGGCTATGGCTACACCTTC,CATQNPGTGFGYGYTF
.,TRBJ2-5,TRBV5-1,TRBD1,TGCGCCAGCAGCCCGACCAGGGGGCGCTGGGATATGAGTGGAGAGACCCAGTACTTC,CASSPTRGRWDMSGETQYF
.,TRBJ2-1,TRBV4-2,TRBD2,TGTGCCAGCAGCCAAGCTTCGCCGGGGGGCAATGAGCAGTTCTTC,CASSQASPGGNEQFF
.,TRBJ2-7,TRBV10-2,TRBD2,TGCGCCAGCAGAGGGACTAGCGGGACCCACGAGCAGTACTTC,CASRGTSGTHEQYF
.,TRBJ1-5,TRBV19,.,TGTGCCAGTAGTATAGATCGGAGGAGGAATCAGCCCCAGCATTTT,CASSIDRRRNQPQHF
.,TRBJ2-1,TRBV5-4,.,TGTGCCAGCAGCATACTCACAGGGTACAATGAGCAGTTCTTC,CASSILTGYNEQFF
.,TRBJ1-5,TRBV27,.,TGTGCCAGCAGTCGGGGAAGCAATCAGCCCCAGCATTTT,CASSRGSNQPQHF
.,TRBJ1-2,TRBV10-3,TRBD1,TGCAGGGGGCTGAATGGCTACACCTTC,CRGLNGYTF
.,TRBJ1-4,TRBV9,TRBD1,TGTGCCAGCAGCAAGGGACAGGGTCCTGAAAAACTGTTTTTT,CASSKGQGPEKLFF
.,TRBJ2-3,TRBV11-3,.,TGTGCCAGCAGCTTAACGCAGAACACAGATACGCAGTATTTT,CASSLTQNTDTQYF
.,TRBJ2-5,TRBV30,.,TGTGCCTGGAGTGTACAAGGGGGAGAAGAGACCCAGTACTTC,CAWSVQGGEETQYF
.,TRBJ1-3,TRBV6-5,.,TGTGCCAGCACTTTAGGGGGCTCTGGAAACACCATATATTTT,CASTLGGSGNTIYF
.,TRBJ2-1,TRBV5-6,.,TGTGCCAGCAGCGTCGGGACACCCTATTACAATGAGCAGTTCTTC,CASSVGTPYYNEQFF
.,TRBJ2-5,TRBV3-1/TRBV3-2,.,TGTGCCAGCAGCCAGGACCTAGGACAGCAAGAGACCCAGTACTTC,CASSQDLGQQETQYF
.,TRBJ2-2,TRBV2,.,TGTGCCAGCAAGGAGACAGAGAACACCGGGGAGCTGTTTTTT,CASKETENTGELFF
.,TRBJ2-7,TRBV5-5,TRBD2,TGTGCCAGCAGCCTGACAATAGCGGGGCCAAACTACGAGCAGTACTTC,CASSLTIAGPNYEQYF
.,TRBJ1-2,TRBV30,.,TGTGCCTACTCGTTGGGGGGGGCCAACTATGGCTACACCTTC,CAYSLGGANYGYTF
.,TRBJ1-2,TRBV9,.,TGTGCCAGCAGCCCTCGGACAGCCCTTAACTATGGCTACACCTTC,CASSPRTALNYGYTF
once,TRBJ1-5,TRBV19,.,TGTGCCAGTAAACTTGGAGGGGCAACACAGCCCCAGCATTTT,CASKLGGATQPQHF
.,TRBJ2-1,TRBV6-6,.,TGTGCCAGCAGTTACCTTTCCTCCTACAATGAGCAGTTCTTC,CASSYLSSYNEQFF
.,TRBJ1-2,TRBV15,.,TGTGCCACCAGCAGAGCCCCGCGGGCCTCCTATGGCTACACCTTC,CATSRAPRASYGYTF
once,TRBJ2-7,TRBV2,.,TGTGCCAGCAGCCAGGTGGGCTACGAGCAGTACTTC,CASSQVGYEQYF